This section outlines one TCR beta chain sequence together with its context. The antigen remains undetermined. With 60 Vbeta and 13 Jbeta primers, the PCR was carried out. The data were produced by immunoSEQ multiplex PCR, yet TCRdb's version contains in-frame clones alone and is incomplete. The sample includes approximately 110,000 clones, roughly 68% of them seen just once. This sample is part of a study of cytomegalovirus exposure and HLA in healthy donors. General study results and limits: A cluster of highly shared sequence variants was likely a sequencing artifact.

The trim removed 5 bases at V and 5 bases at J, leaving 10 bases unmatched. Per the germline V gene, CDR1 is MDHEN and CDR2 is SYDVKM. The CDR3 runs to 17 residues. The sequencing sample was made of PBMCs. The chain recombines TRBV28 with TRBJ2-5; 14 bases line up with TRBD2. The source is a woman aged 30 to 39 in good health and CMV-seronegative. The CDR3 sequence: CASSRQGLAGVWETQYF. In DNA form, the CDR3 reads TGTGCCAGCAGTCGACAGGGACTAGCGGGAGTATGGGAGACCCAGTACTTC.